One sample yielded the 32 T cell receptor beta chains listed below, sequenced in a study of blood T cells in healthy people across ages. It was with a sample-barcoded 5' primer and a J-beta primer mix that a second PCR of roughly 6 to 11 cycles was run. TCRdb reprocessed the 5' RACE reads via MiXCR and lists one record per CDR3 protein. In the table there are about 1.8 million distinct CDR3 sequences, approximately 50% of which are singletons. Sequences were obtained from blood. The receptor source for this set is a middle-aged woman in good health.

V and J are TRBV7-9 and TRBJ2-6, with D possibly matching TRBD1 (7 bases). The CDR3 spans 19 residues. The V gene lost 5 bases and the J gene lost 0 bases, with 20 bases spanning the gap. CDR1 SEHNR and CDR2 FQNEAQ come from the germline V gene (reference sequence). The CDR3 nucleotides read TGTGCCAGCAGCCCCTGGGGGAGACAGGGACTCTCTGGGGCCAACGTCCTGACTTTC. The encoded protein is CASSPWGRQGLSGANVLTF.

This clonotype showed up just a few times. The rearrangement joins TRBV4-2 to TRBJ2-7, with D possibly called TRBD1 or TRBD2 (5 bases each). The V gene lost 4 bases and the J gene lost 2 bases, with 15 bases spanning the gap. Germline lookup yields CDR1 LGHNA and CDR2 YNFKEQ. The CDR3 is made up of 15 amino acids. CDR3 nucleotide sequence: TGTGCCAGCAGCCTCGATTCCGGGACGACCTACGAGCAGTACTTC. Its translation is CASSLDSGTTYEQYF.

The V and J genes are TRBV10-3 and TRBJ1-1; no clear D gene. CDR3 length: 14 residues. The ends were cut back, 4 bases at V and 0 bases at J, with 9 bases in the middle. Looked up from germline, CDR1 is ENHRY and CDR2 is SYGVKD. CDR3 in DNA: TGTGCCATCAGTGGTGGAGACTTGAACACTGAAGCTTTCTTT. Its protein product is CAISGGDLNTEAFF.

This clonotype has only a few counts. V is TRBV20-1 and J is TRBJ2-4; 10 positions match TRBD2. The J call may be mistaken, given a closer DNA end match to TRBJ2-7. The CDR3 sequence is 15 residues long. Germline CDR1 is DFQATT and CDR2 is SNEGSKA (reference sequence). The CDR3: CSARDLTSGFYEQYF. CDR3 bases: TGCAGTGCTAGAGATCTGACTAGCGGGTTCTACGAGCAGTACTTC.

This clonotype was detected only a few times. The CDR3 spells CSVGGAGLYEQYF. CDR3 nucleotide sequence: TGCAGCGTTGGTGGGGCGGGTTTGTACGAGCAGTACTTC. The J gene is TRBJ2-7, the V gene TRBV29-1; TRBD1 or TRBD2 may be the D gene (5 bases each). V was cut by 4 bases and J by 4 bases, with 14 bases left in between. This CDR3 comprises 13 residues. Germline loops: CDR1 SQVTM, CDR2 ANQGSEA.

Worth noting for this clonotype: One end of the junction fails to match germline, which may point to a read error. The V call is TRBV2, the J call TRBJ2-5; D is unclear. The CDR3 contains 15 residues. The germline V gene has CDR1 SNHLY and CDR2 FYNNEI. Here the CDR3 reads CASSDRRASQETPYF. CDR3 DNA sequence: TGTGCCAGCAGTGACCGTAGGGCGAGCCAAGAGACCCCGTACTTC.

This clonotype was seen a handful of times. The V gene is TRBV20-1, the J gene TRBJ2-1; D possibly corresponds to TRBD2 (5 bases). Germline V gene lookup returns CDR1 DFQATT and CDR2 SNEGSKA (reference sequence). The CDR3 has 11 amino acids. The CDR3 here is CLIRGYNEQFF. As DNA, the CDR3 is TGCCTTATTCGGGGCTACAATGAGCAGTTCTTC.

The chain has TRBV4-3 and TRBJ2-3; TRBD1 matches 7 bases. Germline CDR1 LGHNA, CDR2 YSLEER. The CDR3 runs to 17 residues. V lost 0 bases, J lost 1 base, and 7 bases stayed unmatched. The CDR3 bases are TGCGCCAGCAGCCAAGAGGGGACAGCGAGGGGCACAGATACGCAGTATTTT. This translates into CASSQEGTARGTDTQYF.

This clonotype has just one count. The V call is TRBV4-2, the J call TRBJ2-5; TRBD2 agrees at 7 bases. This CDR3 region has 18 residues. From germline, CDR1 is LGHNA and CDR2 YNFKEQ. V lost 4 bases to trimming and J lost 6 bases; unmatched junction nucleotides: 20. The CDR3 coding sequence is TGTGCCAGCAGCCCGCCAGACCCTCTAGCGGAGGGGCCGAAGACCCAGTACTTC. Translated, it gives CASSPPDPLAEGPKTQYF.

The V call is TRBV10-3, the J call TRBJ2-4; weak D call: TRBD2 (7 bases). With the DNA end fitting TRBJ2-7 better, the J assignment may be wrong. The length of the CDR3 is 12 residues. Germline CDR1 reads ENHRY; CDR2 reads SYGVKD. The CDR3 is CATKGGAREQYF. The CDR3 nucleotides read TGTGCCACAAAAGGGGGGGCCCGCGAGCAGTACTTC.

This sequence joins TRBV6-5 and TRBJ1-2; 7 bases line up with TRBD1. Germline V gene sequence: CDR1 MNHEY, CDR2 SVGAGI. The CDR3 is 16 residues long. V was pared by 11 bases and J by 1 base, with 16 bases of the junction left unmatched. CDR3 coding DNA: TGTGCCTCAAAGTTAAAAGGGGGCGATAGTAACTATGGCTACACCTTC. This codes for CASKLKGGDSNYGYTF.

The V gene is TRBV5-1, the J gene TRBJ2-3, with 12 nucleotides matching TRBD2. V lost 3 bases and J lost 0; bases outside the gene matches: 14. Per the germline V gene, CDR1 is SGHRS and CDR2 is YFSETQ. The CDR3 contains 20 residues. CDR3 residues: CASSSTGRLAGGPSTDTQYF. The CDR3 coding sequence is TGCGCCAGCAGCTCAACAGGGAGGCTAGCGGGGGGGCCGAGCACAGATACGCAGTATTTT. Variable domain in full (rest from reference TRBV5-1 and TRBJ2-3): KAGVTQTPRYLIKTRGQQVTLSCSPISGHRSVSWYQQTPGQGLQFLFEYFSETQRNKGNFPGRFSGRQFSNSRSEMNVSTLELGDSALYLCASSSTGRLAGGPSTDTQYFGPGTRLTVL.

V is TRBV9 and J is TRBJ2-5, with 9 positions matching TRBD2. Germline loops: CDR1 SGDLS, CDR2 YYNGEE. The length of the CDR3 is 16 residues. With 0 bases clipped from V and 1 base from J, the junction kept 4 bases outside the gene matches. The CDR3 nucleotides read TGTGCCAGCAGCGTAGACGGCGGGGGGGCCCAAGAGACCCAGTACTTC. It codes for CASSVDGGGAQETQYF.

J is TRBJ2-3 and V is TRBV19, with D possibly being TRBD1 or TRBD2 (5 bases each). The CDR3 contains 15 residues. The germline V gene has CDR1 LNHDA and CDR2 SQIVND (reference sequence). The V end was cut by 3 bases, the J end by 1 base, with 11 bases between. For the CDR3, the DNA is TGTGCCAGTAGTATTGGGACGGCCCGCACAGATACGCAGTATTTT. This sequence encodes CASSIGTARTDTQYF.

This clonotype was counted a single time. The rearrangement uses TRBV20-1 and TRBJ1-5; 7 bases match TRBD1. Germline CDR1 is DFQATT and CDR2 is SNEGSKA (reference sequence). The ends lost 8 bases at V and 2 bases at J; junction bases unmatched: 0. The CDR3 is made up of 11 amino acids. CDR3 loop: CSTGGNQPQHF. The CDR3 DNA is TGCAGTACAGGGGGCAATCAGCCCCAGCATTTT.

The rearrangement links TRBV7-2 to TRBJ2-7; possible D gene TRBD1, 6 bases. The germline V and J ends were trimmed by 2 bases and 7 bases, with 21 bases remaining between them. The CDR3 is 16 amino acids. The V gene's germline CDR1 is SGHTA and CDR2 FQGNSA. The CDR3 loop is CASSLSALGGTREQYF. The CDR3 DNA sequence: TGTGCCAGCAGCTTATCCGCACTAGGGGGAACCAGGGAGCAGTACTTC.

This clonotype has just a few counts. The V and J genes are TRBV21-1 and TRBJ1-6. TRBV21-1 is tagged as a pseudogene. The CDR3 is 15 residues long. CDR3 nucleotide sequence: TGTGCCAGCAGCACAGGGGGAGGTCCTGATTCACCCCTCCACTTT. This codes for CASSTGGGPDSPLHF.

As regards this clonotype: At one boundary the junction diverges from the germline segment, which might be a read error. The chain joins TRBV5-1 to TRBJ2-3; D is perhaps TRBD1 or TRBD2 (7 bases each). The CDR3 totals 16 residues. Germline loops: CDR1 SGHRS, CDR2 YFSETQ. CDR3 sequence reads: CTSSPRQGGMVDTQYF. For the CDR3, the DNA is TGCACCAGCAGCCCCCGACAGGGAGGGATGGTGGATACGCAGTATTTT. The whole variable domain, remainder taken from reference TRBV5-1 and TRBJ2-3, is KAGVTQTPRYLIKTRGQQVTLSCSPISGHRSVSWYQQTPGQGLQFLFEYFSETQRNKGNFPGRFSGRQFSNSRSEMNVSTLELGDSALYLCTSSPRQGGMVDTQYFGPGTRLTVL.

This clonotype came up a few times. The V and J genes are TRBV5-1 and TRBJ2-7; no clear D gene. This CDR3 has 13 residues. The V and J ends lost 0 bases and 7 bases respectively, with 11 bases between them. Germline CDR1 is SGHRS and CDR2 is YFSETQ. The CDR3 bases are TGCGCCAGCAGCTTGGTTCTAAATGGGGAGCAGTACTTC. This encodes CASSLVLNGEQYF.

The CDR3 reads CASSYYGGVGTDTQYF. The CDR3 coding sequence is TGTGCCAGCAGCTACTACGGGGGAGTTGGAACAGATACGCAGTATTTT. The chain is built from TRBV9 and TRBJ2-3; weak D call: TRBD2 (6 bases). Germline-derived CDR1 and CDR2 are SGDLS and YYNGEE. This CDR3 is built from 16 residues. Trimming removed 4 bases at V and 3 bases at J, with 18 bases between.

The chain carries TRBV19 and TRBJ2-7, with 8 positions matching TRBD2. This CDR3 has 11 residues. Germline values: CDR1 LNHDA, CDR2 SQIVND (reference sequence). Unmatched junction bases numbered 2, after V lost 11 bases and J lost 2 bases. DNA for the CDR3: TGTGCCTCCGGGAGGGCCTACGAGCAGTACTTC. Residues: CASGRAYEQYF.

This chain connects TRBV6-1 to TRBJ1-2, with 7 bases fitting TRBD1. The CDR3 runs to 15 residues. With 5 bases clipped from V and 2 bases from J, the junction kept 8 bases outside the gene matches. Germline values: CDR1 MNHNS, CDR2 SASEGT. The CDR3 spells CASSRRTGSNYGYTF. CDR3 nucleotide sequence: TGTGCCAGCAGTCGGAGGACAGGCTCAAACTATGGCTACACCTTC.

The chain joins TRBV20-1 to TRBJ1-5; no firm D call. With 6 bases removed from V and 3 bases from J, the gap between germline ends came to 15 bases. Germline V gene lookup returns CDR1 DFQATT and CDR2 SNEGSKA (reference sequence). This CDR3 is built from 14 residues. CDR3 loop: CSAPTAGPNQPQHF. The CDR3 DNA reads as TGCAGTGCCCCGACCGCAGGCCCCAATCAGCCCCAGCATTTT.

V and J are TRBV20-1 and TRBJ2-1; possible D gene TRBD1, 5 bases. This CDR3 is built from 15 residues. From germline, CDR1 is DFQATT and CDR2 SNEGSKA (reference sequence). V was cut by 0 bases and J by 8 bases, with 17 bases left in between. The CDR3 here is CSARDSRNRRDEQFF. The CDR3, as DNA: TGCAGTGCTAGAGATAGCAGAAACAGGCGCGATGAGCAGTTCTTC.

This clonotype was seen a few times. The chain has TRBV7-9 and TRBJ1-2; D unresolved. CDR1 and CDR2 from the germline V gene are SEHNR and FQNEAQ (reference sequence). Between the trimmed V and J ends, which lost 4 bases and 2 bases, there was a span of 11 bases. The CDR3 is 14 residues long. The CDR3 nucleotides read TGTGCCAGCAGCTCTTGGACCATCAACTATGGCTACACCTTC. Amino acids: CASSSWTINYGYTF.

The V call is TRBV6-5, the J call TRBJ2-7; 9 bases fit TRBD1. Trimming at V came to 2 bases and at J to 7 bases, leaving 9 bases not matched to a gene. The V gene's germline CDR1 is MNHEY and CDR2 SVGAGI. This CDR3 is 15 amino acids long. The DNA of the CDR3 is TGTGCCAGCAGTTACGGACAGGGGAGTCACAATGAGCAGTACTTC. Its translation: CASSYGQGSHNEQYF.

The chain employs TRBV7-9 and TRBJ1-6; D is unresolved. The CDR3 spans 13 residues. Trimming took off 5 bases at V and 7 bases at J, with 9 bases between the two ends. The germline V gene encodes CDR1 SEHNR and CDR2 FQNEAQ (reference sequence). CDR3 amino acids: CASSAEYNSPLHF. The CDR3 nucleotides read TGTGCCAGCAGCGCGGAGTACAATTCACCCCTCCACTTT. Looking up the rest from reference TRBV7-9 and TRBJ1-6 gives the full variable domain: DTGVSQNPRHKITKRGQNVTFRCDPISEHNRLYWYRQTLGQGPEFLTYFQNEAQLEKSRLLSDRFSAERPKGSFSTLEIQRTEQGDSAMYLCASSAEYNSPLHFGNGTRLTVT.

This clonotype was seen a handful of times. The CDR3 DNA reads as TGTGCCAGCAGCGCCTCGGGACAGGGAGTACATGGCTACACCTTC. This sequence encodes CASSASGQGVHGYTF. V usage is TRBV9 and J usage is TRBJ1-2; TRBD1 matches 9 bases. The CDR3 spans 15 residues. Germline V lookup: CDR1 SGDLS, CDR2 YYNGEE. With V trimmed by 3 bases and J by 6 bases, 9 bases remained unmatched.

The J gene is TRBJ2-1, the V gene TRBV14; D is ambiguous. Germline CDR1 is SGHDN and CDR2 is FVKESK. V was cut by 4 bases and J by 4 bases, with 14 bases left in between. This CDR3 is 15 amino acids long. CDR3 in DNA: TGTGCCAGCAGCCCTGACGCCCGGTATTACAATGAGCAGTTCTTC. Protein sequence: CASSPDARYYNEQFF.

The chain couples TRBV28 to TRBJ1-6; a weak D match, TRBD1 (6 bases). The CDR3 is made up of 16 amino acids. Deletions cut 4 bases from V and 9 bases from J, with 19 bases between. CDR1 and CDR2 (germline): MDHEN, SYDVKM. This CDR3 reads CASSSPSTGIGSPLHF. The CDR3 region has the DNA TGTGCCAGCAGTTCCCCTTCTACAGGGATAGGTTCACCCCTCCACTTT.

The rearrangement joins TRBV19 to TRBJ1-5; D is undetermined. With 5 bases removed from V and 9 bases from J, the gap between germline ends came to 17 bases. The CDR3 extends over 14 amino acids. Per the germline V gene, CDR1 is LNHDA and CDR2 is SQIVND (reference sequence). DNA of the CDR3: TGTGCCAGTAGTTCCCTTGTGGTGGTGCCGCCCCAGCATTTT. Amino acid sequence: CASSSLVVVPPQHF.

This clonotype was observed once. This chain connects TRBV24-1 to TRBJ1-4, with D perhaps matching TRBD1 (5 bases). Between the trimmed V and J ends, which lost 3 bases and 5 bases, there was a span of 9 bases. Germline V gene lookup returns CDR1 KGHDR and CDR2 SFDVKD. The CDR3 is made up of 14 amino acids. The CDR3 region is CATSDPGSNEKLFF. The CDR3 DNA reads TGTGCCACCAGTGATCCAGGGTCCAATGAAAAACTGTTTTTT.